This TCR beta chain was sequenced for a study of T cells in Graves' hyperthyroidism and ophthalmopathy. General study results and limits: In simple terms, a model built on 13 V-J features told ophthalmopathy apart from stable hyperthyroidism. Progression to ophthalmopathy was predicted a median of approximately 6.4 months early.

To note about this clonotype: What it binds is not known. A much larger clone differs by one base, so this may be a read error.

Enrolled ophthalmopathy patients presented with a Clinical Activity Score of at least 3, a NOSPECS grade of at least 4, and disease duration under 3 months. Amplified regions were TCR beta CDR3 sequences from RNA transcripts. Initially, a first-round RT-PCR of the TCR CDR3 employed the HTBI primer set. In TCRdb, the multiplex PCR reads were re-called with MiXCR into one record per CDR3 protein. The data contain 310,000 or so distinct CDR3 sequences, approximately 15% of them singletons. The germline gives CDR1 LGHDT, CDR2 YNNKEL (reference sequence). Trimming removed 10 bases from V and 1 base from J; junction bases left unmatched: 10. The length of the CDR3 is 15 residues.

The source is a woman aged 55-69 years with Graves' ophthalmopathy. The sequenced sample was blood. The chain carries TRBV3-1 and TRBJ2-3; TRBD2 matches 8 bases. CDR3 residues: CANRAGTRGTDTQYF. CDR3 sequence (DNA): TGTGCCAACCGAGCCGGGACTAGGGGCACAGATACGCAGTATTTT.